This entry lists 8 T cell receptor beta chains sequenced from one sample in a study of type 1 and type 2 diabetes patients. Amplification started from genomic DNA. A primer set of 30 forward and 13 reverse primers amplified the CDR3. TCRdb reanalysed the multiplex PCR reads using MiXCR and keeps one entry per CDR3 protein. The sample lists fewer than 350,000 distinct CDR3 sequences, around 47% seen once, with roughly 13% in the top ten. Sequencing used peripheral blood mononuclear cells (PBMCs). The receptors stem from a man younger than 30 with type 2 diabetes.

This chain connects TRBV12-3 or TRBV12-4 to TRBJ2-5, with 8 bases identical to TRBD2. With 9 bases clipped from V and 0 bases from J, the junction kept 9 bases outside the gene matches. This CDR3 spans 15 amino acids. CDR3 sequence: CASTAEREYQETQYF. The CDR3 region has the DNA TGTGCCAGTACGGCCGAGCGGGAGTACCAAGAGACCCAGTACTTC.

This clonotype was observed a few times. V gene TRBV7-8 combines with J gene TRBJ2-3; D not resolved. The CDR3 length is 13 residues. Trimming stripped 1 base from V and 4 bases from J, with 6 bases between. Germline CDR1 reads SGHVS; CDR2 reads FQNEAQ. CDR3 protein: CASSLVAADTQYF. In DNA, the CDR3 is TGTGCCAGCAGCTTAGTGGCAGCAGATACGCAGTATTTT.

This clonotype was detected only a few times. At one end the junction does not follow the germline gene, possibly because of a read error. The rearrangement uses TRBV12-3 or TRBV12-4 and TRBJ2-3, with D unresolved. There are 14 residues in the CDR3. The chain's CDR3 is CATSDPWEGDTQYF. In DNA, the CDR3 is TGTGCCACCAGTGACCCTTGGGAAGGAGATACGCAGTATTTT.

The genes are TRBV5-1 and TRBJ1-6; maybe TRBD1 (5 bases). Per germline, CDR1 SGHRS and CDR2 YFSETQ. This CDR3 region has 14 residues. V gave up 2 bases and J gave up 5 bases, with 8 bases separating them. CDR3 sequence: CASSFEGDNSPLHF. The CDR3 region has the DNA TGCGCCAGCAGCTTTGAAGGGGATAATTCACCCCTCCACTTT.

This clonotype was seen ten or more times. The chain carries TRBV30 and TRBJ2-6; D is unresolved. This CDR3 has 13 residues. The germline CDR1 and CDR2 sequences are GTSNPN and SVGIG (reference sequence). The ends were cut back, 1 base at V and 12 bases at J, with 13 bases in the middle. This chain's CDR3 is CAWSDGVQRVLTF. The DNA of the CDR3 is TGTGCCTGGAGTGATGGGGTACAACGCGTCCTGACTTTC.

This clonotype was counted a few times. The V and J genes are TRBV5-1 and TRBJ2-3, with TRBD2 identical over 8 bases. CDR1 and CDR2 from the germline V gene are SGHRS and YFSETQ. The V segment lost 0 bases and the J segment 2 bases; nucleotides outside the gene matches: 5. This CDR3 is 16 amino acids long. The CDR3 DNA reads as TGCGCCAGCAGCTTGGTCGGGGGGGGAAACACAGATACGCAGTATTTT. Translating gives CASSLVGGGNTDTQYF.

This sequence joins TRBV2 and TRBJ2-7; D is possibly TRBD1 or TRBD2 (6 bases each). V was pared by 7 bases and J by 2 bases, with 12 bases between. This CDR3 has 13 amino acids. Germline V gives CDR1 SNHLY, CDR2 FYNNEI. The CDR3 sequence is CASKEGGPYEQYF. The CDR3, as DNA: TGTGCCAGCAAAGAGGGGGGTCCCTACGAGCAGTACTTC.

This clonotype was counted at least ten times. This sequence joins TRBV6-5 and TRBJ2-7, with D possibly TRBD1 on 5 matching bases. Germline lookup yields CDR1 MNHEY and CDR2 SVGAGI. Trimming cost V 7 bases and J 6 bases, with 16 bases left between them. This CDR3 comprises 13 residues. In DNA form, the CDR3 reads TGTGCCAGCATGTCCAGGGTGCAAGGCGAGCAGTACTTC. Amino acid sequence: CASMSRVQGEQYF.